This is a list of T cell receptor beta chains from one sample in a study of cytomegalovirus exposure and HLA in healthy donors. Generated by immunoSEQ multiplex PCR, the TCRdb table keeps only in-frame clones and is missing some. This table holds tens of thousands of clones, roughly 79% found once. Source material: PBMCs. These TCRs come from a male donor in good health and CMV-seronegative. The CDR3 runs from the conserved cysteine through the conserved F or W. The D gene is left open where the match is weak. Clone size, where shown, is once, few, many, or a class for clones that have expanded.

clone_size	j_call	d_call	v_call	cdr3_length	cdr3_aa	cdr3_nt
once	TRBJ1-2	TRBD1	TRBV28	12	CASSMGQSFYTF	TGTGCCAGTTCGATGGGACAGAGCTTTTACACCTTC
few	TRBJ2-1	.	TRBV18	16	CASSPPVGHSRNEQFF	TGTGCCAGCTCACCACCGGTAGGACATTCGAGGAATGAGCAGTTCTTC
few	TRBJ1-3	TRBD1	TRBV28	17	CASSNHGTGRSGNTIYF	TGTGCCAGCAGCAATCACGGGACAGGTCGTAGTGGAAACACCATATATTTT
.	TRBJ1-5	TRBD1	TRBV7-8	14	CASNHRDRGQPQHF	TGTGCCAGCAATCACCGGGACAGGGGACAGCCCCAGCATTTT
.	TRBJ1-1	.	TRBV30	14	CAWSFGRAIAEAFF	TGTGCCTGGAGTTTTGGCAGAGCGATCGCTGAAGCTTTCTTT
.	TRBJ1-4	.	TRBV13	14	CASSLRGTNEKLFF	TGTGCCAGCAGCTTGCGGGGAACTAATGAAAAACTGTTTTTT
.	TRBJ2-6	.	TRBV6-6	16	CASSRQGFAGANVLTF	TGTGCCAGCAGTCGCCAGGGTTTCGCCGGGGCCAACGTCCTGACTTTC
.	TRBJ1-5	TRBD1	TRBV5-1	16	CASSPTGQGGNQPQHF	TGCGCCAGCAGCCCGACTGGACAGGGAGGGAATCAGCCCCAGCATTTT
.	TRBJ2-7	TRBD1	TRBV10-3	16	CAISGIAETGGGEQYF	TGTGCCATCAGTGGCATCGCTGAGACAGGGGGTGGGGAGCAGTACTTC
.	TRBJ2-7	.	TRBV4-3	14	CASSQGYRDYEQYF	TGCGCCAGCAGCCAAGGGTACCGGGACTACGAGCAGTACTTC
.	TRBJ2-1	TRBD2	TRBV10-2	14	CAVQLAGGPNEQFF	TGCGCCGTACAACTAGCGGGAGGGCCAAATGAGCAGTTCTTC
.	TRBJ2-2	TRBD1	TRBV10-1	15	CASEGQGVGAGELFF	TGCGCCAGCGAGGGACAGGGGGTTGGGGCCGGGGAGCTGTTTTTT
few	TRBJ2-1	TRBD1	TRBV19	15	CASSVDRGQNNEQFF	TGTGCCAGTAGTGTCGACAGGGGGCAAAATAATGAGCAGTTCTTC
few	TRBJ1-2	TRBD1	TRBV28	15	CASSFRGQGAYGYTF	TGTGCCAGCAGTTTTAGGGGGCAGGGGGCCTATGGCTACACCTTC
.	TRBJ2-1	.	TRBV21-1	22	CASTGFFLQGASGGSAYNEQFF	TGTGCCAGCACCGGTTTTTTTTTGCAGGGGGCTAGCGGGGGGTCTGCCTACAATGAGCAGTTCTTC
.	TRBJ2-2	TRBD2	TRBV15	16	CATSTVAGTNTGELFF	TGTGCCACCAGCACGGTAGCGGGAACAAACACCGGGGAGCTGTTTTTT
.	TRBJ2-7	.	TRBV28	15	CASSLSPGSSYEQYF	TGTGCCAGCAGTTTAAGTCCGGGGAGCTCCTACGAGCAGTACTTC
few	TRBJ1-4	.	TRBV5-1	15	CASSPLDGKIEKLFF	TGCGCCAGCAGCCCATTGGACGGGAAAATTGAAAAACTGTTTTTT
.	TRBJ1-3	.	TRBV9	16	CASSPDGGFTGNTIYF	TGTGCCAGCAGCCCCGACGGGGGTTTCACAGGAAACACCATATATTTT
.	TRBJ2-5	TRBD2	TRBV6-5	14	CASSPPAVRGVQYF	TGTGCCAGCAGCCCCCCGGCGGTCCGGGGGGTCCAGTACTTC
.	TRBJ2-1	TRBD2	TRBV28	19	CASSFEFKLAGGLNNEQFF	TGTGCCAGCAGTTTCGAATTCAAACTAGCGGGGGGGCTCAACAATGAGCAGTTCTTC
.	TRBJ2-3	TRBD1	TRBV9	15	CASSVRTGKGDTQYF	TGTGCCAGCAGCGTAAGGACAGGGAAAGGAGATACGCAGTATTTT
.	TRBJ1-3	.	TRBV7-2	13	CASSPQDADTIYF	TGTGCCAGCAGCCCACAGGATGCGGACACCATATATTTT
once	TRBJ1-2	.	TRBV6-5	13	CASSSGDGYGYTF	TGTGCCAGCAGTTCAGGGGACGGCTATGGCTACACCTTC
.	TRBJ2-1	TRBD1	TRBV11-3	16	CASSLRFEGAFNEQFF	TGTGCCAGCAGCTTACGTTTTGAGGGGGCTTTCAATGAGCAGTTCTTC
few	TRBJ1-4	TRBD1	TRBV28	14	CASSSGTGGEKLFF	TGTGCCAGCAGTTCCGGGACAGGGGGTGAAAAACTGTTTTTT
once	TRBJ1-5	.	TRBV6-5	15	CASSYSRGGNQPQHF	TGTGCCAGCAGTTACTCCCGGGGGGGCAATCAGCCCCAGCATTTT
.	TRBJ2-5	TRBD2	TRBV18	13	CASSAGTGGAQYF	TGTGCCAGCTCAGCCGGGACGGGAGGGGCCCAGTACTTC
.	TRBJ1-1	.	TRBV11-2	12	CASSPDGQSPFF	TGTGCCAGCAGCCCAGACGGACAGTCCCCTTTCTTT
.	TRBJ2-1	TRBD2	TRBV28	15	CASNPGRGAYNEQFF	TGTGCCAGCAACCCGGGGAGGGGAGCCTACAATGAGCAGTTCTTC
few	TRBJ2-3	TRBD2	TRBV5-1	15	CASSTAWGREGTQYF	TGCGCCAGCAGCACCGCATGGGGTAGGGAGGGTACGCAGTATTTT
.	TRBJ1-2	.	TRBV5-4	12	CASSLRESGYTF	TGTGCCAGCAGCTTGAGGGAGAGTGGCTACACCTTC
.	TRBJ2-7	TRBD2	TRBV4-1	18	CASSELPLAGGAYDGQYF	TGCGCCAGCAGCGAACTTCCTCTAGCGGGAGGGGCGTACGACGGGCAGTACTTC
.	TRBJ2-1	TRBD2	TRBV5-4	17	CASSASGLAGGTNEQFF	TGTGCCAGCAGCGCGTCGGGACTAGCGGGAGGTACGAATGAGCAGTTCTTC
.	TRBJ2-5	.	TRBV5-5	15	CASSLPRGPQETQYF	TGTGCCAGCAGCTTACCCAGGGGCCCTCAAGAGACCCAGTACTTC
.	TRBJ2-7	.	TRBV5-1	15	CASSPRQAEPYEQYF	TGCGCCAGCAGCCCCAGACAGGCGGAGCCCTACGAGCAGTACTTC
once	TRBJ1-5	.	TRBV28	18	CASRTIREGALSNQPQHF	TGTGCCAGCAGAACGATAAGGGAGGGAGCGTTGAGCAATCAGCCCCAGCATTTT